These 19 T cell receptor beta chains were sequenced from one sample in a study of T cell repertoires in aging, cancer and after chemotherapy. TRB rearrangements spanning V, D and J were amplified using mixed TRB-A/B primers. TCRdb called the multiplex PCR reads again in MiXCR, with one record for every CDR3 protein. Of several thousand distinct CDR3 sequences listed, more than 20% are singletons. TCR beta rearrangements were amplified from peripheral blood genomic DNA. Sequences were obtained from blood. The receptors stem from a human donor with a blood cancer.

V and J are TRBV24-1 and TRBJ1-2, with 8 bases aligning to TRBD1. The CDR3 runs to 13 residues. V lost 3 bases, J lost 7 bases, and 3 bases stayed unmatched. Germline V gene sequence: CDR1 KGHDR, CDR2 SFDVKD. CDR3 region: CATSDPGGSGYTF. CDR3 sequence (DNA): TGTGCCACCAGTGATCCAGGGGGCAGTGGCTACACCTTC.

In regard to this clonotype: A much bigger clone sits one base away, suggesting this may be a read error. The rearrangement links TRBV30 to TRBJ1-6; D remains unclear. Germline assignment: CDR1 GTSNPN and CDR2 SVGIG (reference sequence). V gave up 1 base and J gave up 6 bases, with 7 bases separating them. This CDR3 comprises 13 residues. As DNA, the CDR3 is TGTGCCTGGAGTGAACTGATTAATTCACCCCTCCACTTT. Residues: CAWSELINSPLHF.

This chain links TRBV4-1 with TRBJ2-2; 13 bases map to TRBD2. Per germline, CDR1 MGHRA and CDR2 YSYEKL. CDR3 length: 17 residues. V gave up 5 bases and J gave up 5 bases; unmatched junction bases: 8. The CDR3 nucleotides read TGCGCCAGCAGCTTCCGGACTAGCGGGAGAGGGACCGGGGAGCTGTTTTTT. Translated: CASSFRTSGRGTGELFF.

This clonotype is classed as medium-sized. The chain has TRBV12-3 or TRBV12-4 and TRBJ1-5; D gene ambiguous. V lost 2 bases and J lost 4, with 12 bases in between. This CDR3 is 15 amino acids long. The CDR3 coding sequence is TGTGCCAGCAGTTTAACCAGCTACGAGAATCAGCCCCAGCATTTT. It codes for CASSLTSYENQPQHF.

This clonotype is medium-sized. In nucleotides, the CDR3 is TGTGCCAGCAAGACTACCGGGACAGGGTCCCAGGGTGGAAACACCATATATTTT. Protein product: CASKTTGTGSQGGNTIYF. This chain connects TRBV6-6 to TRBJ1-3, with TRBD1 matching 9 bases. Germline assignment: CDR1 MNHNY and CDR2 SVGAGI (reference sequence). V was pared by 7 bases and J by 3 bases, with 16 bases of the junction left unmatched. The CDR3 sequence is 18 residues long.

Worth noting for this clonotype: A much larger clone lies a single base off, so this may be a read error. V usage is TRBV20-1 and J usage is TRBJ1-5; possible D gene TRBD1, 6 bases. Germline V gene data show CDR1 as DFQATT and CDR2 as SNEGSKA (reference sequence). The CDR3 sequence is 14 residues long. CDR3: CSARARTVGQHQHF. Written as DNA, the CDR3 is TGCAGTGCTAGAGCAAGGACAGTGGGTCAGCACCAGCATTTT.

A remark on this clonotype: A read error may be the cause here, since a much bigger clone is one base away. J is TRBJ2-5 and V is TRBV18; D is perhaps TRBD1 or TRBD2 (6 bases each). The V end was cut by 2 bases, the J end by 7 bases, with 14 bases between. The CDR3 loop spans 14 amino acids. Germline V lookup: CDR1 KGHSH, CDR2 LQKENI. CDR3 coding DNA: TGTGCCAGCTCACCAAGCACACAGGGAGGGACCCAGTACTTC. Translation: CASSPSTQGGTQYF.

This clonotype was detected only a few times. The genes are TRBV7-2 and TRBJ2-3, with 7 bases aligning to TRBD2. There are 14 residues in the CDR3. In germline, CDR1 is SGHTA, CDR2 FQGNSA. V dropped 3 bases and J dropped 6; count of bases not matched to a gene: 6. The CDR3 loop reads CASSLALAVDTQYF. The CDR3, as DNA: TGTGCCAGCAGCTTGGCGCTAGCGGTGGATACGCAGTATTTT.

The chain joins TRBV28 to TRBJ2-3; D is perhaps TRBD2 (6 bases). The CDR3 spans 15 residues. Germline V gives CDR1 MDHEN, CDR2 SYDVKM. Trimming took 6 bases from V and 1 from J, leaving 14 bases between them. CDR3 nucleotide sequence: TGTGCCAGCAGGCCATTCCAGCGGGGCACAGATACGCAGTATTTT. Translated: CASRPFQRGTDTQYF.

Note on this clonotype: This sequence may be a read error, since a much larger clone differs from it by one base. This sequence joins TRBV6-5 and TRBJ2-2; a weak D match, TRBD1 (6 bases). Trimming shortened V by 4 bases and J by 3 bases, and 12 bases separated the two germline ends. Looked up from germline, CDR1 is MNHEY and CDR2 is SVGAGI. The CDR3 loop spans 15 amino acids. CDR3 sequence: CASSSDSTYTGELFF. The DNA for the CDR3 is TGTGCCAGCAGTTCGGACAGTACCTACACCGGGGAGCTGTTTTTT.

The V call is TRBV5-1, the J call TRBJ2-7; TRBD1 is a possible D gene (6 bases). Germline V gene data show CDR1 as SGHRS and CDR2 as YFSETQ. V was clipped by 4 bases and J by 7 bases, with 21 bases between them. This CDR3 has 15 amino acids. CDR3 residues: CASSGTGHTAGEQYF. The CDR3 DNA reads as TGCGCCAGCAGCGGAACGGGACATACGGCTGGGGAGCAGTACTTC.

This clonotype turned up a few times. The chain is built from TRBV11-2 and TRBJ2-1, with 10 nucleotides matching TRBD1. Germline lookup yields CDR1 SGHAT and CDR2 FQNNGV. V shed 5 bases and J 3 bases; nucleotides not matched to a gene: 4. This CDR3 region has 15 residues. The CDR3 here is CASSEGQGIYNEQFF. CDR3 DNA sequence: TGTGCCAGCAGCGAGGGACAGGGGATCTACAATGAGCAGTTCTTC.

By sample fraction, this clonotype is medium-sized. As DNA, the CDR3 is TGTGCCAGCAGCCCGTACGGACTAGCAGGGGATACGCAGTATTTT. It codes for CASSPYGLAGDTQYF. The chain links TRBV7-2 to TRBJ2-3; the match to TRBD2 covers 8 bases. The CDR3 is made up of 15 amino acids. Germline V gene data show CDR1 as SGHTA and CDR2 as FQGNSA. With 5 bases clipped from V and 6 bases from J, the junction kept 10 bases outside the gene matches.

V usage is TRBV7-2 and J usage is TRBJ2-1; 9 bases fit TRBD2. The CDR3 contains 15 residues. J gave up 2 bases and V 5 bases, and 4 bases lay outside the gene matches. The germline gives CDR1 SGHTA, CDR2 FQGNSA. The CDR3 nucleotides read TGTGCCAGCAGCCCGGGACTAGCAGCCTACAATGAGCAGTTCTTC. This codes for CASSPGLAAYNEQFF.

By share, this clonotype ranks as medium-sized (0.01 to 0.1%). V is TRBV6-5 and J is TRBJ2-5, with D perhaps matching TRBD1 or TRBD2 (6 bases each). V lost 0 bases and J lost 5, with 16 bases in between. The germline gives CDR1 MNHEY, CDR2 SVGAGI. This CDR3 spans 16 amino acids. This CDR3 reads CASSYSPIGGSETQYF. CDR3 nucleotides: TGTGCCAGCAGTTACTCCCCCATAGGGGGGAGTGAGACCCAGTACTTC.

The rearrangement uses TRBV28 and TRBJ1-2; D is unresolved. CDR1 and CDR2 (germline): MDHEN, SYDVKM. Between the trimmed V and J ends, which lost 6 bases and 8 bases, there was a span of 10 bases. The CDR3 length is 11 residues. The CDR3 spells CASRTKLGYTF. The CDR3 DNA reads TGTGCCAGCAGGACGAAGTTGGGCTACACCTTC.

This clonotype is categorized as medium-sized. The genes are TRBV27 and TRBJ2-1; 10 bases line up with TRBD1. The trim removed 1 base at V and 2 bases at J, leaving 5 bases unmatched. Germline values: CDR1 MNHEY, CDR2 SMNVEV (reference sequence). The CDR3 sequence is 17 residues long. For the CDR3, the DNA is TGTGCCAGCAGTTTATATCGACAGGGGGCTCCCTACAATGAGCAGTTCTTC. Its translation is CASSLYRQGAPYNEQFF.

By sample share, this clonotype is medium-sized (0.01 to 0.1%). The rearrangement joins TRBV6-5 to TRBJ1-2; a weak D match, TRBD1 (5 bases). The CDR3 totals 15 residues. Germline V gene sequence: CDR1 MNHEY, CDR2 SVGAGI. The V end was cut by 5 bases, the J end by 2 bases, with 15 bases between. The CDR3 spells CASSRDRLKNYGYTF. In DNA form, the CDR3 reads TGTGCCAGCAGTCGTGACAGACTTAAAAACTATGGCTACACCTTC.

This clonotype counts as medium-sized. The CDR3 DNA is TGTGCCAGTCGGTATAGGGGGGATAACAATGAGCAGTTCTTC. Protein: CASRYRGDNNEQFF. The rearrangement uses TRBV19 and TRBJ2-1; D might be TRBD1 or TRBD2, each matching 6 bases. The V end lost 8 bases, the J end lost 5 bases, and 16 bases lay between the germline ends. This CDR3 has 14 residues. Germline-derived CDR1 and CDR2 are LNHDA and SQIVND (reference sequence).